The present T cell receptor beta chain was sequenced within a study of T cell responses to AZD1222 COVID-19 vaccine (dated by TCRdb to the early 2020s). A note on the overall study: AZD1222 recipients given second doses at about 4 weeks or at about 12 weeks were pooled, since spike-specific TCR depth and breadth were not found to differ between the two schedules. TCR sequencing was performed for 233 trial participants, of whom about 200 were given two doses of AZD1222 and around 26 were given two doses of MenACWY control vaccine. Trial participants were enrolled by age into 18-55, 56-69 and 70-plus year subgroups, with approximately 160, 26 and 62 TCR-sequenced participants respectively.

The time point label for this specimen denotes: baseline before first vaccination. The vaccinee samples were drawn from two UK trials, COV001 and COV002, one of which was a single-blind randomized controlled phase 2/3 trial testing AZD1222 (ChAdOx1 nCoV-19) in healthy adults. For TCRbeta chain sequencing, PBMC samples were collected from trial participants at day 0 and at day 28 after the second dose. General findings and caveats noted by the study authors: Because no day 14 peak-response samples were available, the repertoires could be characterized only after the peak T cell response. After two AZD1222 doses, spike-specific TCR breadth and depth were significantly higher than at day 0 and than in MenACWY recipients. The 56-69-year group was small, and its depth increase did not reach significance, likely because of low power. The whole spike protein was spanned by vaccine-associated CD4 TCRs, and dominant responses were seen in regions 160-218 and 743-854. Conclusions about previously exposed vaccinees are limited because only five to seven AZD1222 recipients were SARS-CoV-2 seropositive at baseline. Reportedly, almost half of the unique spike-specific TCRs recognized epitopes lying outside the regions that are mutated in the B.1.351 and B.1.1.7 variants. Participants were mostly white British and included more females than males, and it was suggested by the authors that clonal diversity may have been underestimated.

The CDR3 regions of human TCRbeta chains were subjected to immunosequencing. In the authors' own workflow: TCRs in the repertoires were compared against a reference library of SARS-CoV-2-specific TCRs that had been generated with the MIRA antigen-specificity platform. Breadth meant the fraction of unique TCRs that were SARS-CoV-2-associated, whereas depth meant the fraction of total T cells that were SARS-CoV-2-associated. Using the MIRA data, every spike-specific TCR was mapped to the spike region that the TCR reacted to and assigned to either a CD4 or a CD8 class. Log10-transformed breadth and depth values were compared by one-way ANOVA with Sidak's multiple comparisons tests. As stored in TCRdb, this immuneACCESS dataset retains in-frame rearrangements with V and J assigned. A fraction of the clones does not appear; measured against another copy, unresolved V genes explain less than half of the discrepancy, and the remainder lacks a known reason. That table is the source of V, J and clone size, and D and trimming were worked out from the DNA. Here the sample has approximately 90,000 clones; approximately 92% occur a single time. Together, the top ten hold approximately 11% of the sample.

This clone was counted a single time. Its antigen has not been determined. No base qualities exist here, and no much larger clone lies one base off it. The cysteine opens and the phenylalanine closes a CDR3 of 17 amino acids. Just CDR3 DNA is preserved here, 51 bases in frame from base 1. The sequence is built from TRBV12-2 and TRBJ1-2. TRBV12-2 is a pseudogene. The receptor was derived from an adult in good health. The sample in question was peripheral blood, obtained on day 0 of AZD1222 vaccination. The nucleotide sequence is TGTGCAAGTCGCTTAGCGTCTCGCGGGGGCGCTAACTATGGCTACACCTTC. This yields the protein CASRLASRGGANYGYTF.